This passage covers 20 T cell receptor beta chains from one sample sequenced in a study of T-cell reconstitution after alpha-beta-depleted transplantation in children. Unique molecular identifiers featured in how the TCRbeta library was prepared. From the PCR reads, TCRdb called clonotypes with MiXCR, one entry per CDR3 protein. Of about 70,000 distinct CDR3 sequences detected, roughly a tenth appear once; the ten largest clones hold less than 15%. The source material was PBMCs, sampled before TCRalphabeta/CD19-depleted stem cell transplant. All receptors derive from a boy younger than 18 with acute myeloid leukemia, due to receive a stem cell transplant.

Many counts were recorded for this clonotype. The rearrangement uses TRBV9 and TRBJ2-5, with D perhaps matching TRBD2 (6 bases). The V gene's germline CDR1 is SGDLS and CDR2 YYNGEE. Trimming pared 3 bases from V and 4 bases from J, leaving 16 bases between. The CDR3 has 15 amino acids. The CDR3: CASSEDGGQGETQYF. In DNA, the CDR3 is TGTGCCAGCAGCGAAGACGGGGGTCAAGGAGAGACCCAGTACTTC.

Many counts were recorded for this clonotype. The chain couples TRBV10-3 to TRBJ2-5; D is uncertain. The CDR3 totals 13 residues. The V and J ends lost 7 bases and 1 base respectively, with 10 bases between them. Germline values: CDR1 ENHRY, CDR2 SYGVKD. This CDR3 is CAITGGSQETQYF. CDR3 nucleotides: TGTGCCATCACCGGCGGCAGCCAAGAGACCCAGTACTTC.

The chain carries TRBV12-3 or TRBV12-4 and TRBJ2-6; no clear D gene. The CDR3 has 17 amino acids. Here the CDR3 DNA reads TGTACCATCAGTTTAAACTTAGCCGGCTCTGGGGCCAACGTCCTGACTTTC. Translating it yields CTISLNLAGSGANVLTF.

This clonotype showed up many times. The chain is built from TRBV5-6 and TRBJ2-3; either TRBD1 or TRBD2 may supply D (5 bases each). The CDR3 sequence is 14 residues long. The germline V and J ends were trimmed by 7 bases and 2 bases, with 14 bases remaining between them. Germline values: CDR1 SGHDT, CDR2 YYEEEE. The CDR3 DNA is TGTGCCAGCTACCGGGGACGGGACACAGATACGCAGTATTTT. It specifies CASYRGRDTDTQYF. The variable domain in full, with the rest retrieved from reference TRBV5-6 and TRBJ2-3, is DAGVTQSPTHLIKTRGQQVTLRCSPKSGHDTVSWYQQALGQGPQFIFQYYEEEERQRGNFPDRFSGHQFPNYSSELNVNALLLGDSALYLCASYRGRDTDTQYFGPGTRLTVL.

The rearrangement links TRBV11-1 to TRBJ1-5; D may be TRBD1 (6 bases). Germline V gives CDR1 SGHAT, CDR2 FQDESV (reference sequence). The CDR3 has 16 residues. V lost 3 bases to trimming and J lost 1 base, with 13 bases between them. The CDR3 loop reads CASSFSGGQSNQPQHF. Written as DNA, the CDR3 is TGTGCCAGCAGCTTTAGCGGTGGACAGAGCAATCAGCCCCAGCATTTT.

Comments on this clonotype: A much larger clonotype is one base distant, so this may be a read error. The chain links TRBV2 to TRBJ2-1; D not certain. The germline gives CDR1 SNHLY, CDR2 FYNNEI. The CDR3 sequence is 14 residues long. In DNA, the CDR3 is TGTGCCAGCCCCTCACGGCAAAATACCAATGAGCAGCTCTTC. It codes for CASPSRQNTNEQLF.

The J gene is TRBJ2-1, the V gene TRBV18, with 7 bases identical to TRBD1. V lost 5 bases and J lost 0; bases outside the gene matches: 7. The germline V gene has CDR1 KGHSH and CDR2 LQKENI. The CDR3 is 16 amino acids. DNA for the CDR3: TGTGCCAGCTCATACAGGGGAACGGCCTCCTACAATGAGCAGTTCTTC. Protein product: CASSYRGTASYNEQFF.

There are a few counts of this clonotype. At one of its ends the junction is not consistent with the germline gene, which may arise from a read error. This rearrangement joins TRBV5-4 to TRBJ2-3; D is ambiguous. CDR1 and CDR2 (germline): SGHNT, YYREEE (reference sequence). CDR3 length equals 14 residues. The CDR3 DNA reads TGTGCCAGCAGCTTTGCAGGTATCACAGATACGCATTATTTT. It specifies CASSFAGITDTHYF.

CDR3 DNA: TGTGCCAGCAGCCGCTCAACACAGACTTCCCGCTCCTACAATGAGCAGTTCTTC. The encoded protein is CASSRSTQTSRSYNEQFF. The V call is TRBV13, the J call TRBJ2-1; no reliable D call. The CDR3 loop spans 18 amino acids. Germline-derived CDR1 and CDR2 are PRHDT and FYEKMQ (reference sequence). With 5 bases removed from V and 0 bases from J, the gap between germline ends came to 20 bases. Variable domain in full (rest from reference TRBV13 and TRBJ2-1): AAGVIQSPRHLIKEKRETATLKCYPIPRHDTVYWYQQGPGQDPQFLISFYEKMQSDKGSIPDRFSAQQFSDYHSELNMSSLELGDSALYFCASSRSTQTSRSYNEQFFGPGTRLTVL.

The table lists this clonotype with many counts. V is TRBV20-1 and J is TRBJ2-7; tentative D call: TRBD2 (7 bases). This CDR3 is built from 15 residues. Trimming pared 1 base from V and 3 bases from J, leaving 16 bases between. CDR1 and CDR2 from the germline V gene are DFQATT and SNEGSKA (reference sequence). The CDR3 sequence: CSARVPRGGVYEQYF. CDR3 DNA sequence: TGCAGTGCTAGAGTTCCTAGGGGGGGCGTCTACGAGCAGTACTTC.

Here the CDR3 reads CASSQDATENQPQHF. CDR3 DNA sequence: TGTGCCAGCAGCCAAGATGCAACAGAAAATCAGCCCCAGCATTTT. This sequence joins TRBV3-1 and TRBJ1-5; no clear D gene. With 0 bases removed from V and 4 bases from J, the gap between germline ends came to 10 bases. This CDR3 contains 15 residues. Germline values: CDR1 LGHDT, CDR2 YNNKEL (reference sequence).

Relative to its sample, this clonotype is medium-sized (0.01 to 0.1%). At one end, the junction sequence differs from germline, possibly due to a read error. V usage is TRBV2 and J usage is TRBJ2-1, with 9 bases that match TRBD2. The CDR3 extends over 15 amino acids. Germline V gives CDR1 SNHLY, CDR2 FYNNEI. CDR3 DNA sequence: TGTGCCAGCAGAGAAGCGGGAGGTTCCTACAATGAGCAGTTCTTC. This encodes CASREAGGSYNEQFF.

The sample holds many counts of this clonotype. This chain links TRBV20-1 with TRBJ1-1, with D perhaps TRBD1 (5 bases). The ends were cut back, 3 bases at V and 0 bases at J, with 14 bases in the middle. CDR1 DFQATT and CDR2 SNEGSKA come from the germline V gene (reference sequence). The CDR3 is 15 amino acids. The CDR3 reads CSASPRGRVNTEAFF. CDR3 bases: TGCAGTGCTAGCCCACGTGGCAGGGTGAACACTGAAGCTTTCTTT.

At least ten counts were recorded for this clonotype. The V and J genes are TRBV29-1 and TRBJ1-3; D unclear. From germline, CDR1 is SQVTM and CDR2 ANQGSEA. V lost 4 bases and J 0 bases, leaving 16 bases between the germline ends. The CDR3 is 16 amino acids. CDR3 residues: CSVAVIKASSGNTIYF. As DNA, the CDR3 is TGCAGCGTTGCAGTCATAAAGGCGTCCTCTGGAAACACCATATATTTT.

Many counts were recorded for this clonotype. The rearrangement uses TRBV5-6 and TRBJ2-5, with D hard to call. Trimming shortened V by 3 bases and J by 7 bases, and 7 bases separated the two germline ends. The CDR3 is 11 residues long. The germline gives CDR1 SGHDT, CDR2 YYEEEE. Here the CDR3 reads CASSSPGTQYF. In DNA form, the CDR3 reads TGTGCCAGCAGCTCGCCCGGGACCCAGTACTTC.

In the case of this clonotype: A much larger clone is a single base away; this may be a read error. The chain combines TRBV20-1 with TRBJ2-3, with 9 bases aligning to TRBD2. Per germline, CDR1 DFQATT and CDR2 SNEGSKA (reference sequence). The CDR3 has 16 amino acids. This CDR3 reads CSASATAGGGTDTQNF. In DNA form, the CDR3 reads TGCAGTGCTTCTGCCACAGCGGGGGGTGGGACAGATACGCAGAATTTT.

This clonotype appeared many times. The chain employs TRBV25-1 and TRBJ1-3; maybe TRBD1 (5 bases). Germline V CDR1 and CDR2: MGHDK, SYGVNS. The CDR3 loop spans 18 amino acids. Deletions cut 2 bases from V and 0 bases from J, with 17 bases between. CDR3 coding DNA: TGTGCCAGCAGTGAACCCACGCCCCGGGGACTCTCTGGAAACACCATATATTTT. Translation gives CASSEPTPRGLSGNTIYF.

At least ten counts were recorded for this clonotype. The chain couples TRBV3-1 to TRBJ1-5; tentatively, D is TRBD1 (6 bases). Germline V gene lookup returns CDR1 LGHDT and CDR2 YNNKEL (reference sequence). This CDR3 comprises 15 residues. V lost 1 base, J lost 4 bases, and 11 bases lay in between. CDR3 bases: TGTGCCAGCAGCCAAGCATTAGGGGGGAATCAGCCCCAGCATTTT. It codes for CASSQALGGNQPQHF.

This clonotype was found many times. This chain connects TRBV20-1 to TRBJ2-3; 9 nucleotides match TRBD2. CDR3 size: 15 residues. Germline CDR1 DFQATT, CDR2 SNEGSKA (reference sequence). Trimming removed 0 bases from V and 2 bases from J; junction bases left unmatched: 3. CDR3 amino acids: CSARDAGGPTDTQYF. The CDR3 nucleotides are TGCAGTGCTAGAGATGCGGGGGGGCCCACAGATACGCAGTATTTT.

The chain joins TRBV7-8 to TRBJ2-3; no clear D gene. CDR1 is SGHVS and CDR2 is FQNEAQ in the germline V gene. The CDR3 loop spans 15 amino acids. V was cut by 1 base and J by 2 bases, with 10 bases left in between. CDR3 protein: CASSLDGYNTDTQYF. The CDR3 DNA reads TGTGCCAGCAGCTTAGACGGATATAACACAGATACGCAGTATTTT.